Shown below are 23 T cell receptor beta chains from a single sample sequenced in a study of early T cells in non-severe SARS-CoV-2 infection. TCRdb used MiXCR to reprocess the 5' RACE reads, holding one entry per CDR3 protein. Of tens of thousands of distinct CDR3 sequences listed, more than 15% are singletons. Sequencing used whole blood, obtained at baseline. All receptors derive from an adult who was a healthcare worker with PCR-confirmed SARS-CoV-2 infection or an uninfected control (not recorded which).

V gene TRBV27 combines with J gene TRBJ2-7, with TRBD2 identical over 9 bases. Germline lookup yields CDR1 MNHEY and CDR2 SMNVEV (reference sequence). The CDR3 length is 13 residues. Trimming cost V 5 bases and J 4 bases; bases outside gene matches: 3. The CDR3 spells CASSTLAGYEQYF. The CDR3 DNA reads as TGTGCCAGCAGTACTCTAGCGGGGTACGAGCAGTACTTC.

In this sample, this clonotype turned up a few times. The chain recombines TRBV19 with TRBJ2-5; 8 bases agree with TRBD1. CDR1 LNHDA and CDR2 SQIVND come from the germline V gene (reference sequence). V shed 4 bases, J shed 5 bases, and the junction held 6 bases outside the gene matches. CDR3 length: 14 residues. In DNA, the CDR3 is TGTGCCAGTAGTACCGGGACAGGTGGGGAGACCCAGTACTTC. It yields the protein CASSTGTGGETQYF.

The V gene is TRBV6-2 or TRBV6-3, the J gene TRBJ2-2; D is tentatively TRBD1 or TRBD2 (5 bases each). Trimming took 5 bases from V and 2 from J, leaving 21 bases between them. The CDR3 runs 18 residues. CDR1 and CDR2 from the germline V gene are MNHEY and SVGEGT. CDR3 nucleotides: TGTGCCAGCAGTCTAACCGGTGGGACGGGCTCTAACACCGGGGAGCTGTTTTTT. Translation: CASSLTGGTGSNTGELFF.

The V gene is TRBV7-2, the J gene TRBJ1-6; D is unclear. CDR1 and CDR2 (germline): SGHTA, FQGNSA. The CDR3 spans 12 residues. V lost 5 bases to trimming and J lost 4 bases, with 3 bases between them. The DNA of the CDR3 is TGTGCCAGCAGCCGATATAATTCACCCCTCCACTTT. Amino acids: CASSRYNSPLHF.

This clonotype was counted between two and nine times. The gene calls are TRBV7-9 and TRBJ2-3, with 10 bases fitting TRBD2. This CDR3 has 16 residues. V trimming: 5 bases; J trimming: 1 base; junction bases outside the gene matches: 6. Germline CDR1 is SEHNR and CDR2 is FQNEAQ (reference sequence). CDR3 in amino acids: CASSPGTSARTDTQYF. The DNA for the CDR3 is TGTGCCAGCAGCCCGGGGACTAGCGCTCGCACAGATACGCAGTATTTT. Full variable domain (missing parts from reference TRBV7-9 and TRBJ2-3): DTGVSQNPRHKITKRGQNVTFRCDPISEHNRLYWYRQTLGQGPEFLTYFQNEAQLEKSRLLSDRFSAERPKGSFSTLEIQRTEQGDSAMYLCASSPGTSARTDTQYFGPGTRLTVL.

This chain connects TRBV2 to TRBJ2-1; TRBD1 is a possible D gene (6 bases). CDR1 is SNHLY and CDR2 is FYNNEI in the germline V gene. The ends were cut back, 7 bases at V and 3 bases at J, with 10 bases in the middle. There are 13 residues in the CDR3. The CDR3 sequence: CASTSDSYNEQFF. CDR3 sequence (DNA): TGTGCCAGCACGTCGGACAGCTACAATGAGCAGTTCTTC.

The rearrangement links TRBV6-1 to TRBJ1-5; 7 nucleotides agree with TRBD1. The CDR3 is 15 amino acids. The ends lost 7 bases at V and 2 bases at J; junction bases unmatched: 8. Per the germline V gene, CDR1 is MNHNS and CDR2 is SASEGT. The CDR3 region is CASNGQVGGNQPQHF. CDR3 coding DNA: TGTGCCAGCAACGGACAGGTGGGGGGCAATCAGCCCCAGCATTTT.

With regard to this clonotype: One junction end does not reproduce the germline sequence, and a read error may be involved. V and J are TRBV29-1 and TRBJ2-5; no clear D. The CDR3 extends over 12 amino acids. Germline CDR1 SQVTM, CDR2 ANQGSEA. In nucleotides, the CDR3 is TGCAGCGTTGCAAGTGGGCGCGTGGCTTTGGACTTC. The encoded protein is CSVASGRVALDF. The whole variable domain, filled in from reference TRBV29-1 and TRBJ2-5, reads SAVISQKPSRDICQRGTSLTIQCQVDSQVTMMFWYRQQPGQSLTLIATANQGSEATYESGFVIDKFPISRPNLTFSTLTVSNMSPEDSSIYLCSVASGRVALDFGPGTRLLVL.

The chain recombines TRBV29-1 with TRBJ2-5; 8 nucleotides line up with TRBD1. V was clipped by 6 bases and J by 2 bases; unmatched bases: 5. Germline CDR1 SQVTM, CDR2 ANQGSEA. This CDR3 region has 13 residues. The CDR3 DNA reads TGCAGCGTGATACACAGGGGGCAAGAGACCCAGTACTTC. Amino acid sequence: CSVIHRGQETQYF.

This clonotype was detected only a few times. The chain joins TRBV6-5 to TRBJ2-2, with D uncertain. This CDR3 spans 15 amino acids. V lost 6 bases to trimming and J lost 2 bases, with 13 bases between them. In germline, CDR1 is MNHEY, CDR2 SVGAGI. CDR3 residues: CASSRKTVNTGELFF. DNA for the CDR3: TGTGCCAGCAGCCGAAAGACTGTTAACACCGGGGAGCTGTTTTTT.

This clonotype has a count of ten or more. The V call is TRBV20-1, the J call TRBJ2-3, with unresolved D. CDR1 and CDR2 from the germline V gene are DFQATT and SNEGSKA (reference sequence). V lost 3 bases and J 2 bases, leaving 12 bases between the germline ends. This CDR3 contains 14 residues. The CDR3 region is CSASPGAVTDTQYF. In nucleotides, the CDR3 is TGCAGTGCTAGTCCGGGCGCGGTCACAGATACGCAGTATTTT.

The V gene is TRBV20-1, the J gene TRBJ2-5, with TRBD2 matching over 14 bases. The J segment lost 5 bases and the V segment lost 6 bases, leaving 8 bases of the junction unmatched. There are 15 residues in the CDR3. Germline-derived CDR1 and CDR2 are DFQATT and SNEGSKA (reference sequence). The CDR3 sequence: CSAAGTSGGGETQYF. For the CDR3, the DNA is TGCAGTGCCGCCGGGACTAGCGGGGGTGGTGAGACCCAGTACTTC.

This clonotype was detected ten times or more. The chain has TRBV11-2 and TRBJ2-5; D gene ambiguous. V lost 3 bases and J lost 5, with 10 bases in between. The CDR3 covers 13 residues. CDR1 and CDR2 from the germline V gene are SGHAT and FQNNGV. CDR3 protein: CASSFWRSETQYF. DNA for the CDR3: TGTGCCAGCAGCTTCTGGAGATCTGAGACCCAGTACTTC.

V usage is TRBV6-1 and J usage is TRBJ2-2; possibly TRBD2 for D (6 bases). This CDR3 spans 15 amino acids. Germline values: CDR1 MNHNS, CDR2 SASEGT. Trimming shortened V by 6 bases and J by 5 bases, and 16 bases separated the two germline ends. The CDR3 bases are TGTGCCAGCAGGGAAAGGCAGCGGGTAACCGGGGAGCTGTTTTTT. This translates into CASRERQRVTGELFF.

The CDR3 here is CASSPRGQQANSPLHF. The CDR3 DNA follows: TGTGCCAGCTCACCACGCGGTCAACAAGCAAATTCACCCCTCCACTTT. The V and J genes are TRBV18 and TRBJ1-6; D is ambiguous. Per germline, CDR1 KGHSH and CDR2 LQKENI. Trimming removed 1 base from V and 7 bases from J, with 14 bases in between. This CDR3 comprises 16 residues.

This clonotype was counted a few times. The chain joins TRBV4-3 to TRBJ2-7; tentative D call: TRBD2 (6 bases). The CDR3 contains 14 residues. Germline lookup yields CDR1 LGHNA and CDR2 YSLEER. V shed 4 bases and J shed 0 bases, with 10 bases lying between them. The CDR3 loop is CASSPDYRSYEQYF. For the CDR3, the DNA is TGCGCCAGCAGCCCGGACTACCGCTCCTACGAGCAGTACTTC.

This clonotype was observed a few times. This chain joins TRBV6-6 and TRBJ1-6; unclear D gene. Trimming pared 2 bases from V and 7 bases from J, leaving 9 bases between. Germline V gene data show CDR1 as MNHNY and CDR2 as SVGAGI (reference sequence). The CDR3 length is 14 residues. The DNA of the CDR3 is TGTGCCAGCAGTTACCGGACCGGCAATTCACCCCTCCACTTT. This sequence encodes CASSYRTGNSPLHF.

V usage is TRBV5-6 and J usage is TRBJ2-5; a weak D match, TRBD2 (5 bases). The CDR3 is 13 residues long. Germline lookup yields CDR1 SGHDT and CDR2 YYEEEE. V gave up 1 base and J gave up 6 bases, with 10 bases separating them. The CDR3, as DNA: TGTGCCAGCAGCTTGCCGGGAACCAAGACCCAGTACTTC. It yields the protein CASSLPGTKTQYF.

The chain is built from TRBV6-1 and TRBJ1-5, with TRBD1 matching 12 bases. The CDR3 has 15 amino acids. With V trimmed by 8 bases and J by 4 bases, 6 bases remained unmatched. In germline, CDR1 is MNHNS, CDR2 SASEGT. The CDR3 loop reads CASRGGQGANQPQHF. DNA of the CDR3: TGTGCCAGCCGAGGGGGACAGGGGGCGAATCAGCCCCAGCATTTT.

This clonotype was seen ten or more times. The CDR3 reads CASSESSTRASTDTQYF. Here the CDR3 DNA reads TGTGCCAGCAGTGAATCTAGTACGAGGGCCAGCACAGATACGCAGTATTTT. V gene TRBV25-1 combines with J gene TRBJ2-3; TRBD2 might be the D (5 bases). Per germline, CDR1 MGHDK and CDR2 SYGVNS. This CDR3 comprises 17 residues. Deletions cut 1 base from V and 0 bases from J, with 14 bases between. The full variable domain, completed using reference TRBV25-1 and TRBJ2-3, is EADIYQTPRYLVIGTGKKITLECSQTMGHDKMYWYQQDPGMELHLIHYSYGVNSTEKGDLSSESTVSRIRTEHFPLTLESARPSHTSQYLCASSESSTRASTDTQYFGPGTRLTVL.

V and J are TRBV5-4 and TRBJ2-1, with D perhaps being TRBD1 or TRBD2 (5 bases each). This CDR3 contains 16 residues. Germline lookup yields CDR1 SGHNT and CDR2 YYREEE (reference sequence). Trimming stripped 5 bases from V and 5 bases from J, with 20 bases between. This chain's CDR3 is CASSSPGTTGNNEQFF. The CDR3, as DNA: TGTGCCAGCAGTTCCCCGGGGACCACCGGGAACAATGAGCAGTTCTTC.

On this clonotype itself: A junction end diverges from the germline sequence, so it may reflect a read error. V gene TRBV25-1 combines with J gene TRBJ1-4; possibly TRBD1 for D (5 bases). Germline CDR1 is MGHDK and CDR2 is SYGVNS. This CDR3 region has 14 residues. The CDR3 DNA reads TGTGGCAGCAGTGAACTGGGGGGTGTTGAAAAACTGTTTTTT. It codes for CGSSELGGVEKLFF. Complete variable domain (other parts from reference TRBV25-1 and TRBJ1-4): EADIYQTPRYLVIGTGKKITLECSQTMGHDKMYWYQQDPGMELHLIHYSYGVNSTEKGDLSSESTVSRIRTEHFPLTLESARPSHTSQYLCGSSELGGVEKLFFGSGTQLSVL.

This chain links TRBV7-9 with TRBJ2-1, with 10 nucleotides matching TRBD1. This CDR3 spans 15 amino acids. J was trimmed by 2 bases and V by 5 bases; bases with no gene match: 3. Germline assignment: CDR1 SEHNR and CDR2 FQNEAQ (reference sequence). This CDR3 is CASSTGQGAYNEQFF. CDR3 nucleotide sequence: TGTGCCAGCAGCACAGGACAGGGGGCCTACAATGAGCAGTTCTTC.